This TCR beta chain was recorded in a study of blood T cell repertoires in COVID-19. Study-level background: Both acute and convalescent COVID-19 samples were obtained from the United States, Italy and Spain. Sources were T cells, B-cell-depleted T cells, or PBMCs; the material itself was cDNA or gDNA.

Authors' analysis steps: Reference gene primer amplification yielded estimated nucleated cell counts. Sequencing was performed with immunoSEQ multiplex PCR; in TCRdb, only in-frame clones are kept and a portion is missing. Clone size and V and J calls were adopted from that table, with D and trimming inferred from the DNA. The table records about 200,000 clones, approximately 87% of them present only once. J lost 1 base, V lost 3 bases, and 0 bases had no gene match. The length of the CDR3 is 15 residues. Germline values: CDR1 LNHNV, CDR2 YYDKDF (reference sequence). The material sequenced was peripheral blood. The receptor comes from a woman aged 70-85 years with acute or convalescent COVID-19. This rearrangement joins TRBV15 to TRBJ2-7; 13 bases map to TRBD2. This CDR3 reads CATSRGLAGSYEQYF. CDR3 nucleotides: TGTGCCACCAGCAGGGGACTAGCGGGGTCCTACGAGCAGTACTTC.